This TCR beta chain was identified in a study of shared clonotypes between healthy human individuals. Repertoires were generated with immunoSEQ multiplex PCR, while TCRdb's copy carries only in-frame clones and drops some. The data hold millions of clones, with about 95% observed a single time. Each donor was a Caucasian adult residing in Nashville, Tennessee. The CDR3 extends over 16 amino acids. Trimming took off 2 bases at V and 3 bases at J, with 16 bases between the two ends. Germline assignment: CDR1 SGDLS and CDR2 YYNGEE. This chain connects TRBV9 to TRBJ2-3; D is perhaps TRBD1 (5 bases). The sequenced sample was naive CD4+ T cells sorted from blood. As for subset: CD45RA+ positively selected. The sequence was obtained from a man aged 18 to 29 in good health. The chain's CDR3 is CASSVFSQPGTDTQYF. The CDR3 bases are TGTGCCAGCAGCGTCTTCTCTCAACCAGGGACAGATACGCAGTATTTT.